Only one count was recorded for the clone carrying this T cell receptor beta chain. This sample is drawn from a study of blood T cell repertoires in COVID-19. On the study more broadly: T cells, B-cell-depleted T cells, or PBMCs supplied cDNA or gDNA.

TCRdb keeps only in-frame clones here, not all; method: immunoSEQ multiplex PCR. The sample has some 310,000 clones, roughly 86% seen once. The length of the CDR3 is 15 residues. The V gene's germline CDR1 is KGHSH and CDR2 LQKENI. V was shortened by 6 bases and J by 3 bases, with 15 bases between the two germline ends. Recovered Cohort 3 donors showed two negative PCRs, clearance, or symptom resolution. This TCR was sampled from a woman aged 30 to 39 who had recovered from COVID-19. Sequenced sample: PBMCs or T cells enriched from blood (not recorded which). The rearrangement uses TRBV18 and TRBJ1-5, with D possibly matching TRBD1 (5 bases). CDR3 DNA: TGTGCCAGCTCCGCAGGGTATGAAACCAATCAGCCCCAGCATTTT. This encodes CASSAGYETNQPQHF.